These T cell receptor beta chains were read from a single sample in a study of cytomegalovirus exposure and HLA in healthy donors. Profiled with immunoSEQ multiplex PCR; TCRdb holds only in-frame clones, not every one. The data show 260,000 or so clones, just under 90% seen once. Material: PBMCs. These receptors were collected from a man between 18 and 35 years old in good health and CMV-seronegative. CDR3s include the opening cysteine and the closing phenylalanine or tryptophan. The D gene is left open where the match is weak. Some rows mark clone size as missing; the rest say once, few, many or name a class of expanded clone.

>TRBV27|TRBJ1-2|-|-
TGTGCCAGCAGTGCCCAGGGTGCCGTTGGCTACACCTTC
CASSAQGAVGYTF
>TRBV29-1|TRBJ2-1|TRBD2|-
TGCAGCGCACAGGGGGGGACTAGCGGGACCTACAATGAGCAGTTCTTC
CSAQGGTSGTYNEQFF
>TRBV6-6|TRBJ2-1|TRBD2|-
TGTGCCAGCAGTTACGTGCAGCGGGGGGGAAATGAGCAGTTCTTC
CASSYVQRGGNEQFF
>TRBV7-8|TRBJ2-3|-|-
TGTGCCAGCAGCTTAGCCGTAGGGGGCACAGATACGCAGTATTTT
CASSLAVGGTDTQYF
>TRBV4-1|TRBJ2-5|TRBD2|-
TGCGCCAGCAGCCTGATGACTAGCGGGACGGAGACCCAGTACTTC
CASSLMTSGTETQYF
>TRBV4-3|TRBJ1-2|TRBD1|-
TGCGCCAGCAGCCAAGATGGGACAGCCAACTATGGCTACACCTTC
CASSQDGTANYGYTF
>TRBV15|TRBJ1-5|TRBD1|-
TGTGCCACCAGCAGAGAGAACCCATCAGGGGGCGGTCAGCCCCAGCATTTT
CATSRENPSGGGQPQHF
>TRBV5-1|TRBJ1-2|-|few
TGCGCCAGCAGCTTGGCGGAGGGACCGGTATATGGCTACACCTTC
CASSLAEGPVYGYTF
>TRBV27|TRBJ1-1|-|-
TGTGCCAGCAGTCGGTCGAAAGAAAAAGCTTTCTTT
CASSRSKEKAFF
>TRBV28|TRBJ2-7|TRBD1|-
TGTGCCAGCAGTTTCGGGACAGGGGGCTACGAGCAGTACTTC
CASSFGTGGYEQYF
>TRBV10-3|TRBJ2-7|-|-
TGTGCCATCAGTGAAGGGGGGGCACGCGAGCAGTACTTC
CAISEGGAREQYF
>TRBV28|TRBJ1-4|-|-
TGTGCCAGCGGGACTGGGGCCAGCTTAAATGAAAAACTGTTTTTT
CASGTGASLNEKLFF
>TRBV11-2|TRBJ1-4|-|-
TGTGCCAGCAGAAGCTACGGTGCAACTAATGAAAAACTGTTTTTT
CASRSYGATNEKLFF
>TRBV7-9|TRBJ2-1|-|-
TGTGCCAGCAGCTTATATGAGCGGTCTAATGAGCAGTTCTTC
CASSLYERSNEQFF
>TRBV28|TRBJ2-5|TRBD1|-
TGTGCCGGCAAAAGAACGGGACAGGTGGAGACCCAGTACTTC
CAGKRTGQVETQYF
>TRBV9|TRBJ2-3|-|-
TGTGCCAGCAGCGACCCGTCGGGAGCCGATACGCAGTATTTT
CASSDPSGADTQYF
>TRBV6-1|TRBJ1-2|-|-
TGTGCCAGCAGGAAACAGGGAGGGAGCTATGGCTACACCTTC
CASRKQGGSYGYTF
>TRBV27|TRBJ1-5|-|-
TGTGCCAGCAGTTCTCCGCCACTCAATCAGCCCCAGCATTTT
CASSSPPLNQPQHF
>TRBV27|TRBJ1-1|-|-
TGTGCCAGCAGTTTATATGGGGCGAACACTGAAGCTTTCTTT
CASSLYGANTEAFF
>TRBV25-1|TRBJ2-1|TRBD2|-
TGTGCCAGCAGTGGTCTGCCTGAAGCGGGAGTTTCCTACAATGAGCAGTTCTTC
CASSGLPEAGVSYNEQFF
>TRBV28|TRBJ2-1|TRBD2|-
TGTGCCAGCAGTTCCGGACTAGCGGGAGGGGGTGAGCAGTTCTTC
CASSSGLAGGGEQFF
>TRBV5-1|TRBJ2-7|TRBD1|-
TGCGCCAGCAGCTTGGCGGGACAGGGTTACGAGCAGTACTTC
CASSLAGQGYEQYF
>TRBV7-3|TRBJ1-3|-|-
TGTGCCAGCAGCTTGCCAAGGGGTGGAAAGTTTCGGAACACCATATATTTT
CASSLPRGGKFRNTIYF
>TRBV7-2|TRBJ2-3|TRBD2|-
TGTGCCAGCAGCCCAGGGGCGGGAGGGCATGGAGATACGCAGTATTTT
CASSPGAGGHGDTQYF
>TRBV28|TRBJ2-5|TRBD1|-
TGTGCCAGCAGTCTCACAGGGGGCGCCCCGTGGGAGACCCAGTACTTC
CASSLTGGAPWETQYF
>TRBV4-3|TRBJ2-7|TRBD1|-
TGCGCCAGCAGCCTCCGGGACAGGAGTCCCTACGAGCAGTACTTC
CASSLRDRSPYEQYF
>TRBV9|TRBJ2-1|TRBD2|-
TGTGCCAGCAGCGTACAGGGACTAGCGGACTACAATGAGCAGTTCTTC
CASSVQGLADYNEQFF
>TRBV7-9|TRBJ2-7|-|once
TGTGCCAGCAGCTTAGCGGGACTTATCTACGAGCAGTACTTC
CASSLAGLIYEQYF
>TRBV4-1|TRBJ1-6|TRBD1|few
TGCGCCAGCAGCCAAGATCCCCAGGGGGTGAGTTCACCCCTCCACTTT
CASSQDPQGVSSPLHF
>TRBV5-1|TRBJ2-3|-|-
TGCGCCAGCGCCTATCGGGTTTGGACAGATACGCAGTATTTT
CASAYRVWTDTQYF
>TRBV7-2|TRBJ2-7|-|-
TGTGCCAGCAGCCCGAGGGGGGGGCGTGAGCAGTACTTC
CASSPRGGREQYF
>TRBV27|TRBJ2-1|-|-
TGTGCCAGCAGTTTCGACCGACAGGAGCAGTTCTTC
CASSFDRQEQFF
>TRBV2|TRBJ1-1|TRBD1|-
TGTGCCAGCAGTGAAGCGGACAGGGGAGGAATTACTGAAGCTTTCTTT
CASSEADRGGITEAFF
>TRBV18|TRBJ1-4|-|-
TGTGCCAGCTCACCGACAGGTTCTAATGAAAAACTGTTTTTT
CASSPTGSNEKLFF
>TRBV4-1|TRBJ2-5|TRBD2|-
TGCGCCAGCAGCCAGGGGGTAGGCGGGGGGGCACAAGAGACCCAGTACTTC
CASSQGVGGGAQETQYF
>TRBV10-2|TRBJ2-5|-|-
TGCGCCAGCAGTGAGGTGCGGGAGACCCAGTACTTC
CASSEVRETQYF
>TRBV2|TRBJ1-1|TRBD1|few
TGTGCCAGCAGGGGACAGAGTTTCACTGAAGCTTTCTTT
CASRGQSFTEAFF
>TRBV7-7|TRBJ1-4|-|-
TGTGCTAGCAGCTTACGGGAGGGCGAAAAACTGTTTTTT
CASSLREGEKLFF
>TRBV7-8|TRBJ1-6|-|-
TGTGCCAGCAGCCCAGAGAGGTTTTCACCCCTCCACTTT
CASSPERFSPLHF
>TRBV7-8|TRBJ2-7|-|-
TGTGCCAGCAGCTTAGTAGGGGGGGGCGCGGAGCAGTACTTC
CASSLVGGGAEQYF
>TRBV10-3|TRBJ2-1|-|-
TGTGCCATCAGGCCCCCGCTAGCTGATGAGCAGTTCTTC
CAIRPPLADEQFF
>TRBV6-5|TRBJ1-2|-|-
TGTGCCAGCAGTTTCTCGGACACCTTTTATGGCTACACCTTC
CASSFSDTFYGYTF
>TRBV4-3|TRBJ2-7|TRBD1|-
TGCGCCAGCAGCCAAGTTGGAAAGACAGGGCACTACGAGCAGTACTTC
CASSQVGKTGHYEQYF
>TRBV6-5|TRBJ2-5|TRBD2|-
TGTGCCAGCAGTTCGCTAGCGGGGGGGTTAGGAGAGACCCAGTACTTC
CASSSLAGGLGETQYF
>TRBV27|TRBJ1-5|TRBD1|-
TGTGCCAGCAGTCCCAGAGGGACAGGCACACTTTATAGCAATCAGCCCCAGCATTTT
CASSPRGTGTLYSNQPQHF
>TRBV7-2|TRBJ2-3|-|-
TGTGCCAGCAGCTTTGGGGGCGCCGCAGATACGCAGTATTTT
CASSFGGAADTQYF
>TRBV7-7|TRBJ2-7|TRBD2|few
TGTGCCAGCAGCTCCGGGACTAGCAGCGAGCAGTACTTC
CASSSGTSSEQYF
>TRBV7-2|TRBJ2-5|-|-
TGTGCCAGCAGCTTAGGGAGTACGGAGACCCAGTACTTC
CASSLGSTETQYF
>TRBV6-1|TRBJ1-6|-|-
TGTGCCAGCAGTGATTTGAAGGGGGTCGGTTCACCCCTCCACTTT
CASSDLKGVGSPLHF
>TRBV5-6|TRBJ2-3|-|-
TGTGCCAGCAGCTTGGACAGCCCTCAGGGCCAGTATTTT
CASSLDSPQGQYF
>TRBV4-1|TRBJ2-3|-|-
TGCGCCAGCAGCCGAGCGGTCACAGATACGCAGTATTTT
CASSRAVTDTQYF